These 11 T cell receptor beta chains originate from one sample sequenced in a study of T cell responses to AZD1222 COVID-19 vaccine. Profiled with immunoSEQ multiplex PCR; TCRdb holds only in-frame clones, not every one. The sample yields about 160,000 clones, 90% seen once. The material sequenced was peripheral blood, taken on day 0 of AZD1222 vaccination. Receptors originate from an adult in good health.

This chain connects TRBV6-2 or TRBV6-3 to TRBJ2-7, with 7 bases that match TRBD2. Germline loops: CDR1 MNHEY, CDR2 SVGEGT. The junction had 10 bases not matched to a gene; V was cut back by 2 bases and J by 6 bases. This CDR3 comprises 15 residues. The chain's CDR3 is CASSYRTPGGREQYF. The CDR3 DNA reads TGTGCCAGCAGTTACCGGACGCCGGGGGGACGCGAGCAGTACTTC.

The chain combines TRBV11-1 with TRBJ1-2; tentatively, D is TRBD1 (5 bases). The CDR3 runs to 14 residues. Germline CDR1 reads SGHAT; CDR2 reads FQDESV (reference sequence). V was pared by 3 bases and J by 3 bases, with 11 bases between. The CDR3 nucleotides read TGTGCCAGCAGCTTTGGACGGGGCCACTATGGCTACACCTTC. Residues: CASSFGRGHYGYTF.

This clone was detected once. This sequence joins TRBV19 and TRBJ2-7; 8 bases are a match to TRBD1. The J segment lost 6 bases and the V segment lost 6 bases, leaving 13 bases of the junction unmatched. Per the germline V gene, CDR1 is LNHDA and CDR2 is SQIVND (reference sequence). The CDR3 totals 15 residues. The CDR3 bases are TGTGCCAGTAGCACCGGGACAGGCGGCCTCGGCGAGCAGTACTTC. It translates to CASSTGTGGLGEQYF.

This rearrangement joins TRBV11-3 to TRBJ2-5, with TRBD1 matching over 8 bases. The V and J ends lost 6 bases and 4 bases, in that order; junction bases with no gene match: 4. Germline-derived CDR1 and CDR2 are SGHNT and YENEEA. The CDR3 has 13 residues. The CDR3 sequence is CASRSGTGETQYF. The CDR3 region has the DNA TGTGCCAGCAGGTCCGGGACAGGAGAGACCCAGTACTTC. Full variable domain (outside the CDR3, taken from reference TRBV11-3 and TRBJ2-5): EAGVVQSPRYKIIEKKQPVAFWCNPISGHNTLYWYLQNLGQGPELLIRYENEEAVDDSQLPKDRFSAERLKGVDSTLKIQPAELGDSAVYLCASRSGTGETQYFGPGTRLLVL.

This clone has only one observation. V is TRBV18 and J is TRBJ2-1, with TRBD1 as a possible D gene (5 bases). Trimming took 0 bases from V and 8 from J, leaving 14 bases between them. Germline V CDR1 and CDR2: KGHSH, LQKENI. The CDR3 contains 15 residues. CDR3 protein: CASSPPGLTGDEQFF. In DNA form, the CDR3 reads TGTGCCAGCTCACCACCAGGCCTAACAGGCGATGAGCAGTTCTTC.

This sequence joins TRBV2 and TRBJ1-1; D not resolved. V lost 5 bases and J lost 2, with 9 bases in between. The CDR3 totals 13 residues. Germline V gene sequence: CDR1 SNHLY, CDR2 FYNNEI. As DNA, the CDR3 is TGTGCCAGCAGTAGGGAGCTCAACACTGAAGCTTTCTTT. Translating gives CASSRELNTEAFF.

The CDR3 loop is CASSIPPPEQYF. The CDR3 DNA follows: TGTGCCAGCAGCATCCCCCCTCCCGAGCAGTACTTC. V and J are TRBV6-5 and TRBJ2-7, with no clear D. CDR3 length: 12 amino acids. Germline lookup yields CDR1 MNHEY and CDR2 SVGAGI. Trimming took 6 bases from V and 6 from J, leaving 12 bases between them.

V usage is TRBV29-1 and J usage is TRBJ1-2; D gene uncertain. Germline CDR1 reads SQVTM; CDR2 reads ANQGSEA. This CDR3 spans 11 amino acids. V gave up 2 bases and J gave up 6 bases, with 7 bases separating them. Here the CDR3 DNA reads TGCAGCGTTGAAACGGGGAATGGCTACACCTTC. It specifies CSVETGNGYTF.

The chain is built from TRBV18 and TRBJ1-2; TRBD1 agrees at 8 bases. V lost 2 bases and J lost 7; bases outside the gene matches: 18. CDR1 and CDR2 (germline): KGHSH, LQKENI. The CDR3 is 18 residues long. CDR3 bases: TGTGCCAGCTCACCAGAAGCGATAGTTGGCAGGGGGCTCTCTGGCTACACCTTC. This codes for CASSPEAIVGRGLSGYTF.

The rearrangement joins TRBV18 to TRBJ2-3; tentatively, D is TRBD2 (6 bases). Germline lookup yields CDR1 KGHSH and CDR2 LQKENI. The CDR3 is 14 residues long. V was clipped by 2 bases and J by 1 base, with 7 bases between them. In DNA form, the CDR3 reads TGTGCCAGCTCACCATCGGGGGGCACAGATACGCAGTATTTT. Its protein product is CASSPSGGTDTQYF.

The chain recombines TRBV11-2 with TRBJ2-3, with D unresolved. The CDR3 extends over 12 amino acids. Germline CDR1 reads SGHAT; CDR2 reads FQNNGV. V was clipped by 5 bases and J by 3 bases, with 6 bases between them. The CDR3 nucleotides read TGTGCCAGCAGCGATACGACAGATACGCAGTATTTT. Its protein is CASSDTTDTQYF.